The 30 T cell receptor beta chains below come from one sample, sequenced in a study of T cell responses to AZD1222 COVID-19 vaccine. Some clones are missing from TCRdb's copy, which holds only in-frame ones; the method was immunoSEQ multiplex PCR. The sample has about 140,000 clones; approximately 95% are singletons. This specimen consisted of peripheral blood, obtained on day 0 of MenACWY control vaccination. The origin of the receptors is an adult in good health.

This clone appeared once. Here the CDR3 reads CASSITGATEAFF. The CDR3 DNA is TGTGCCAGCAGCATAACAGGGGCCACTGAAGCTTTCTTT. The V and J genes are TRBV5-8 and TRBJ1-1; 7 nucleotides line up with TRBD1. The V segment lost 4 bases and the J segment 4 bases; nucleotides outside the gene matches: 4. Germline CDR1 and CDR2: SGHTS and YDEGEE. The CDR3 sequence is 13 residues long.

The chain links TRBV7-9 to TRBJ1-4; no definite D call. The CDR3 is made up of 13 amino acids. V lost 8 bases, J lost 0 bases, and 7 bases lay in between. Germline loops: CDR1 SEHNR, CDR2 FQNEAQ (reference sequence). CDR3 protein: CASLAATNEKLFF. CDR3 nucleotide sequence: TGTGCCAGCCTAGCTGCAACTAATGAAAAACTGTTTTTT.

The chain combines TRBV5-4 with TRBJ1-1; 12 bases are shared with TRBD1. The V gene's germline CDR1 is SGHNT and CDR2 YYREEE (reference sequence). CDR3 size: 15 residues. The J segment lost 7 bases and the V segment lost 3 bases, leaving 7 bases of the junction unmatched. The CDR3 DNA reads TGTGCCAGCAGCTCGGGGACAGGGGGCGTGGGTGAAGCTTTCTTT. It specifies CASSSGTGGVGEAFF.

The chain couples TRBV7-2 to TRBJ1-3, with no clear D. CDR1 and CDR2 (germline): SGHTA, FQGNSA. Trimming cost V 0 bases and J 0 bases, with 9 bases left between them. The length of the CDR3 is 16 residues. The CDR3 nucleotides are TGTGCCAGCAGCTTAGCGGAGCAGACCTCTGGAAACACCATATATTTT. It yields the protein CASSLAEQTSGNTIYF.

The chain carries TRBV28 and TRBJ1-1; D unclear. This CDR3 spans 19 amino acids. Trimming shortened V by 1 base and J by 3 bases, and 24 bases separated the two germline ends. The germline V gene encodes CDR1 MDHEN and CDR2 SYDVKM. The CDR3 nucleotides read TGTGCCAGCAGTTTATTTCGGTCGTTTTTCGACAAGAGGGACACTGAAGCTTTCTTT. It specifies CASSLFRSFFDKRDTEAFF. The complete variable domain, with remaining parts taken from reference TRBV28 and TRBJ1-1, reads DVKVTQSSRYLVKRTGEKVFLECVQDMDHENMFWYRQDPGLGLRLIYFSYDVKMKEKGDIPEGYSVSREKKERFSLILESASTNQTSMYLCASSLFRSFFDKRDTEAFFGQGTRLTVV.

The rearrangement joins TRBV6-5 to TRBJ1-2; 7 nucleotides match TRBD1. Germline values: CDR1 MNHEY, CDR2 SVGAGI. There are 14 residues in the CDR3. V lost 2 bases to trimming and J lost 3 bases; unmatched junction nucleotides: 3. In DNA form, the CDR3 reads TGTGCCAGCAGTTACAAGGGGGCCGACTATGGCTACACCTTC. This translates into CASSYKGADYGYTF.

This chain uses TRBV4-3 with TRBJ2-1; D is uncertain. CDR1 is LGHNA, CDR2 YSLEER, per germline. The CDR3 length is 15 residues. The V end was cut by 1 base, the J end by 0 bases, with 7 bases between. Here the CDR3 reads CASSQVRDSYNEQFF. CDR3 DNA: TGCGCCAGCAGCCAAGTTCGAGACTCCTACAATGAGCAGTTCTTC.

The rearrangement uses TRBV7-9 and TRBJ1-2; a weak D match, TRBD1 (6 bases). V gave up 3 bases and J gave up 2 bases, with 10 bases separating them. Looked up from germline, CDR1 is SEHNR and CDR2 is FQNEAQ (reference sequence). CDR3 length: 14 residues. The CDR3 region has the DNA TGTGCCAGCAGCTTGGGGACACCGAACTATGGCTACACCTTC. The encoded protein is CASSLGTPNYGYTF. The whole variable domain, remainder taken from reference TRBV7-9 and TRBJ1-2, is DTGVSQNPRHKITKRGQNVTFRCDPISEHNRLYWYRQTLGQGPEFLTYFQNEAQLEKSRLLSDRFSAERPKGSFSTLEIQRTEQGDSAMYLCASSLGTPNYGYTFGSGTRLTVV.

V is TRBV6-5 and J is TRBJ2-5, with TRBD2 identical over 8 bases. The ends lost 4 bases at V and 3 bases at J; junction bases unmatched: 7. Germline V gives CDR1 MNHEY, CDR2 SVGAGI. This CDR3 region has 15 residues. CDR3: CASSSYIAGKETQYF. In DNA form, the CDR3 reads TGTGCCAGCAGTTCCTATATAGCGGGGAAAGAGACCCAGTACTTC.

V usage is TRBV6-2 or TRBV6-3 and J usage is TRBJ2-7, with 13 bases identical to TRBD2. V lost 1 base, J lost 1 base, and 1 base stayed unmatched. The CDR3 totals 16 residues. Germline assignment: CDR1 MNHEY and CDR2 SVGEGT. The CDR3 protein is CASSYLTSGRSYEQYF. The CDR3, as DNA: TGTGCCAGCAGTTACTTGACTAGCGGGAGGTCCTACGAGCAGTACTTC.

The chain joins TRBV15 to TRBJ1-5; D not certain. This CDR3 has 13 amino acids. The germline V and J ends were trimmed by 1 base and 5 bases, with 6 bases remaining between them. In germline, CDR1 is LNHNV, CDR2 YYDKDF (reference sequence). CDR3 nucleotides: TGTGCCACCAGCAGAGGCCTGGATCAGCCCCAGCATTTT. Its protein is CATSRGLDQPQHF.

The J gene is TRBJ1-2, the V gene TRBV28; no reliable D call. Trimming pared 3 bases from V and 0 bases from J, leaving 5 bases between. The CDR3 totals 13 residues. Germline V gene lookup returns CDR1 MDHEN and CDR2 SYDVKM. CDR3 in amino acids: CASSFSSNYGYTF. As DNA, the CDR3 is TGTGCCAGCAGTTTTAGCTCTAACTATGGCTACACCTTC.

This chain connects TRBV20-1 to TRBJ1-2, with TRBD1 matching over 10 bases. This CDR3 spans 13 amino acids. The J segment lost 8 bases and the V segment lost 3 bases, leaving 6 bases of the junction unmatched. CDR1 and CDR2 (germline): DFQATT, SNEGSKA (reference sequence). CDR3 loop: CSASLGTGVGYTF. DNA for the CDR3: TGCAGTGCTAGTCTCGGGACAGGGGTCGGCTACACCTTC.

J is TRBJ2-1 and V is TRBV10-3, with TRBD1 as a possible D gene (7 bases). Trimming took 5 bases from V and 6 from J, leaving 8 bases between them. The V gene's germline CDR1 is ENHRY and CDR2 SYGVKD. This CDR3 region has 12 residues. CDR3 in DNA: TGTGCCATCAGTCAGGGGGGCAATGAGCAGTTCTTC. This translates into CAISQGGNEQFF.

The chain couples TRBV6-5 to TRBJ2-6, with D perhaps matching TRBD1 (6 bases). CDR1 and CDR2 (germline): MNHEY, SVGAGI. V was trimmed by 2 bases and J by 2 bases, leaving 7 bases between them. The CDR3 has 15 amino acids. The CDR3 DNA reads as TGTGCCAGCAGTTACGCAGGGGCTGGGGCCAACGTCCTGACTTTC. Translating gives CASSYAGAGANVLTF.

This chain uses TRBV20-1 with TRBJ1-1; D might be TRBD1 (5 bases). Germline-derived CDR1 and CDR2 are DFQATT and SNEGSKA (reference sequence). This CDR3 region has 14 residues. The ends were cut back, 3 bases at V and 3 bases at J, with 14 bases in the middle. The CDR3 DNA reads TGCAGTGCTAGTGAATTTGGGGCTGACACTGAAGCTTTCTTT. The encoded protein is CSASEFGADTEAFF.

The J gene is TRBJ1-1, the V gene TRBV14; the D gene is possibly TRBD1 (6 bases). The CDR3 has 16 residues. Germline V gene lookup returns CDR1 SGHDN and CDR2 FVKESK. The V and J ends lost 3 bases and 0 bases respectively, with 14 bases between them. The CDR3 sequence: CASSQIQGYMNTEAFF. CDR3 nucleotides: TGTGCCAGCAGCCAGATACAGGGTTACATGAACACTGAAGCTTTCTTT.

This sequence joins TRBV5-1 and TRBJ2-1; 8 nucleotides match TRBD2. Germline CDR1 reads SGHRS; CDR2 reads YFSETQ. With 5 bases clipped from V and 7 bases from J, the junction kept 8 bases outside the gene matches. This CDR3 spans 14 amino acids. CDR3 amino acids: CASREREGQNEQFF. In DNA, the CDR3 is TGCGCCAGCAGGGAACGGGAGGGCCAAAATGAGCAGTTCTTC.

The V gene is TRBV28, the J gene TRBJ1-1; TRBD1 aligns across 8 bases. The CDR3 totals 15 residues. CDR1 MDHEN and CDR2 SYDVKM come from the germline V gene. Losses at the gene ends were 1 base for V and 1 base for J; bases not matched to a gene: 2. Here the CDR3 reads CASSLSGGWNTEAFF. As DNA, the CDR3 is TGTGCCAGCAGTTTATCAGGGGGCTGGAACACTGAAGCTTTCTTT.

The gene calls are TRBV27 and TRBJ2-7; D uncertain. The CDR3 covers 13 residues. Germline CDR1 reads MNHEY; CDR2 reads SMNVEV (reference sequence). V gave up 5 bases and J gave up 2 bases, with 10 bases separating them. CDR3 amino acids: CASSLQPTYEQYF. DNA of the CDR3: TGTGCCAGCAGTCTACAGCCAACCTACGAGCAGTACTTC.

The chain links TRBV5-1 to TRBJ1-2; possibly TRBD1 for D (5 bases). Germline V gene data show CDR1 as SGHRS and CDR2 as YFSETQ. V lost 0 bases, J lost 4 bases, and 10 bases lay in between. The CDR3 is 14 amino acids. CDR3 residues: CASSLEGAPYGYTF. As DNA, the CDR3 is TGCGCCAGCAGCTTGGAAGGGGCCCCCTATGGCTACACCTTC.

V usage is TRBV5-1 and J usage is TRBJ2-2; 7 bases are a match to TRBD1. V was pared by 0 bases and J by 6 bases, with 2 bases of the junction left unmatched. CDR1 and CDR2 (germline): SGHRS, YFSETQ. This CDR3 is built from 14 residues. CDR3 DNA: TGCGCCAGCAGCTTGGCACAGGGGTCCGGGGAGCTGTTTTTT. Translating gives CASSLAQGSGELFF.

The chain's CDR3 is CASSPGFAQGPSTDTQYF. CDR3 bases: TGTGCCAGCAGCCCCGGGTTCGCCCAGGGACCTAGCACAGATACGCAGTATTTT. V is TRBV7-9 and J is TRBJ2-3; D is possibly TRBD1 or TRBD2 (5 bases each). CDR3 length: 18 amino acids. Germline V gene lookup returns CDR1 SEHNR and CDR2 FQNEAQ (reference sequence). The V and J ends lost 5 bases and 0 bases respectively, with 21 bases between them.

The chain uses TRBV10-3 and TRBJ1-2, with 9 bases fitting TRBD1. The CDR3 is 16 residues long. V gave up 3 bases and J gave up 0 bases; unmatched junction bases: 5. Germline values: CDR1 ENHRY, CDR2 SYGVKD. CDR3 sequence: CAISEIRDRANYGYTF. The CDR3 nucleotides read TGTGCCATCAGTGAAATCCGGGACAGGGCTAACTATGGCTACACCTTC.

This clone was counted a single time. The V gene is TRBV2, the J gene TRBJ1-1; D unresolved. The CDR3 spans 13 residues. Germline CDR1 and CDR2: SNHLY and FYNNEI. Trimming shortened V by 3 bases and J by 2 bases, and 7 bases separated the two germline ends. CDR3 nucleotides: TGTGCCAGCAGTGACGCACGAAACACTGAAGCTTTCTTT. It translates to CASSDARNTEAFF.

J is TRBJ2-4 and V is TRBV28; D not resolved. The germline CDR1 and CDR2 sequences are MDHEN and SYDVKM. The CDR3 is 13 amino acids. V lost 2 bases and J lost 3, with 5 bases in between. CDR3 nucleotides: TGTGCCAGCAGTTTAAAAGGCAAAAACATTCAGTACTTC. Protein: CASSLKGKNIQYF.

The chain combines TRBV19 with TRBJ2-1; the match to TRBD2 covers 14 bases. This CDR3 contains 14 residues. J was trimmed by 8 bases and V by 10 bases; bases with no gene match: 7. Germline V gene lookup returns CDR1 LNHDA and CDR2 SQIVND (reference sequence). CDR3 coding DNA: TGTGCCAATAAGACTAGCGGGAGGGTCGATGAGCAGTTCTTC. It codes for CANKTSGRVDEQFF.

The chain carries TRBV27 and TRBJ1-5, with unresolved D. The germline CDR1 and CDR2 sequences are MNHEY and SMNVEV (reference sequence). The CDR3 has 13 amino acids. V was clipped by 2 bases and J by 2 bases, with 4 bases between them. CDR3 nucleotides: TGTGCCAGCAGTTTAAGGCGCAATCAGCCCCAGCATTTT. It yields the protein CASSLRRNQPQHF.

This clone was detected once. The J gene is TRBJ1-1, the V gene TRBV27; 9 bases fit TRBD1. The CDR3 runs 15 residues. Germline CDR1 is MNHEY and CDR2 is SMNVEV (reference sequence). The V and J ends lost 4 bases and 4 bases, in that order; junction bases with no gene match: 7. CDR3 sequence (DNA): TGTGCCAGCAGTTCCGGGACAGGGTGGGGCACTGAAGCTTTCTTT. This translates into CASSSGTGWGTEAFF.

The chain couples TRBV7-9 to TRBJ2-7, with 8 bases that match TRBD1. The V gene's germline CDR1 is SEHNR and CDR2 FQNEAQ (reference sequence). CDR3 length: 14 amino acids. V lost 5 bases and J lost 2; bases outside the gene matches: 5. The CDR3 is CASSPRQGPYEQYF. The CDR3 nucleotides read TGTGCCAGCAGCCCCAGACAGGGGCCCTACGAGCAGTACTTC.